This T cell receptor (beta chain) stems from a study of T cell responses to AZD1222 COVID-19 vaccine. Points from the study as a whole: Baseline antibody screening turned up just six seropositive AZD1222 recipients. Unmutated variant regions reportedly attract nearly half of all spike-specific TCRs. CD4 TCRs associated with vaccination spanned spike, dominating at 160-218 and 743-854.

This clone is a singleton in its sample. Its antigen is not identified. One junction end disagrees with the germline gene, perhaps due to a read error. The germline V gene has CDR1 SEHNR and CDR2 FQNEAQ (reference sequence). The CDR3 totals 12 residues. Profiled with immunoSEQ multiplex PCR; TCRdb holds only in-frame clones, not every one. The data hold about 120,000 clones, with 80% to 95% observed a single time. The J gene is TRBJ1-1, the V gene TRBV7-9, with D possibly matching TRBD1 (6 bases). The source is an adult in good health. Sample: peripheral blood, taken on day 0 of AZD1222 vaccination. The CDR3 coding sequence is TGTGCCAGCAGCTTAGTGATCCAGGGGCTACACTTT. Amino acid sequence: CASSLVIQGLHF. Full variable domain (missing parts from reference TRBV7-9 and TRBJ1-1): DTGVSQNPRHKITKRGQNVTFRCDPISEHNRLYWYRQTLGQGPEFLTYFQNEAQLEKSRLLSDRFSAERPKGSFSTLEIQRTEQGDSAMYLCASSLVIQGLHFGQGTRLTVV.